The next 17 T cell receptor beta chains were all read from a single sample in a study of cytotoxic CD8 clonotypes in ibrutinib-treated CLL. The table came from immunoSEQ multiplex PCR; TCRdb's copy has only in-frame clones and leaves some out. The profile shows under 150,000 clones, 80% of them singletons. Sample: PBMCs, taken after 36 months of ibrutinib treatment. Receptor source: a human donor with chronic lymphocytic leukemia.

The chain employs TRBV25-1 and TRBJ1-1; D gene uncertain. Per the germline V gene, CDR1 is MGHDK and CDR2 is SYGVNS. V shed 1 base and J shed 5 bases, with 14 bases lying between them. This CDR3 contains 15 residues. The CDR3 spells CASSELSFGRTEAFF. The CDR3 coding sequence is TGTGCCAGCAGTGAATTGTCTTTTGGGAGGACTGAAGCTTTCTTT.

The sample holds one count of this clone. The V and J genes are TRBV11-2 and TRBJ2-1; no definite D call. V was shortened by 1 base and J by 6 bases, with 13 bases between the two germline ends. CDR3 length: 15 residues. Germline V CDR1 and CDR2: SGHAT, FQNNGV. The CDR3 sequence is CASSLGDSLGNEQFF. The CDR3 region has the DNA TGTGCCAGCAGCTTAGGAGACTCTCTGGGCAATGAGCAGTTCTTC.

The rearrangement uses TRBV5-1 and TRBJ2-6; D call uncertain. From germline, CDR1 is SGHRS and CDR2 YFSETQ. V shed 0 bases and J shed 0 bases, with 7 bases lying between them. The CDR3 loop spans 16 amino acids. This CDR3 reads CASSLVQSSGANVLTF. Written as DNA, the CDR3 is TGCGCCAGCAGCTTGGTGCAAAGCTCTGGGGCCAACGTCCTGACTTTC.

V gene TRBV18 combines with J gene TRBJ2-5; D unclear. This CDR3 has 13 residues. V gave up 2 bases and J gave up 2 bases, with 6 bases separating them. Germline loops: CDR1 KGHSH, CDR2 LQKENI. CDR3 protein: CASSPGVQETQYF. CDR3 DNA sequence: TGTGCCAGCTCACCAGGGGTTCAAGAGACCCAGTACTTC.

The rearrangement joins TRBV5-4 to TRBJ2-7; D is uncertain. The CDR3 sequence is 14 residues long. V lost 4 bases and J lost 2, with 13 bases in between. The V gene's germline CDR1 is SGHNT and CDR2 YYREEE (reference sequence). CDR3 sequence (DNA): TGTGCCAGCAGCCAAACAAACAACGCCTACGAGCAGTACTTC. This codes for CASSQTNNAYEQYF. Full variable domain (missing parts from reference TRBV5-4 and TRBJ2-7): ETGVTQSPTHLIKTRGQQVTLRCSSQSGHNTVSWYQQALGQGPQFIFQYYREEENGRGNFPPRFSGLQFPNYSSELNVNALELDDSALYLCASSQTNNAYEQYFGPGTRLTVT.

This clone was seen a handful of times. CDR3: CASSPTSGANVLTF. The CDR3 nucleotides are TGTGCCAGCAGCCCGACCTCTGGGGCCAACGTCCTGACTTTC. The gene calls are TRBV28 and TRBJ2-6; D remains ambiguous. V was clipped by 6 bases and J by 0 bases, with 6 bases between them. Per the germline V gene, CDR1 is MDHEN and CDR2 is SYDVKM. The length of the CDR3 is 14 residues.

This clone came up a few times. The CDR3 sequence: CASSRGQANTEAFF. The CDR3 DNA follows: TGCGCCAGCAGCAGAGGACAGGCGAACACTGAAGCTTTCTTT. The chain recombines TRBV5-1 with TRBJ1-1; TRBD1 matches at 7 bases. Germline V gene lookup returns CDR1 SGHRS and CDR2 YFSETQ. With 4 bases clipped from V and 1 base from J, the junction kept 4 bases outside the gene matches. This CDR3 comprises 14 residues.

The chain combines TRBV6-6 with TRBJ2-5; no firm D call. The V gene lost 0 bases and the J gene lost 2 bases, with 7 bases spanning the gap. The CDR3 is made up of 14 amino acids. The germline gives CDR1 MNHNY, CDR2 SVGAGI (reference sequence). The CDR3 bases are TGTGCCAGCAGTTACTCGTTTGGGCAAGAGACCCAGTACTTC. Its protein product is CASSYSFGQETQYF.

V is TRBV4-1 and J is TRBJ2-1, with D hard to call. V was cut by 0 bases and J by 0 bases, with 12 bases left in between. The CDR3 spans 17 residues. CDR1 is MGHRA, CDR2 YSYEKL, per germline. The CDR3 coding sequence is TGCGCCAGCAGCCAAGAATACCGGCTAAGCTCCTACAATGAGCAGTTCTTC. Translation gives CASSQEYRLSSYNEQFF.

The chain combines TRBV27 with TRBJ2-7; 7 nucleotides line up with TRBD2. This CDR3 comprises 13 residues. Per the germline V gene, CDR1 is MNHEY and CDR2 is SMNVEV (reference sequence). The ends lost 5 bases at V and 4 bases at J; junction bases unmatched: 5. As DNA, the CDR3 is TGTGCCAGCAGTCTCCGACTAGCTTACGAGCAGTACTTC. This translates into CASSLRLAYEQYF.

This chain links TRBV18 with TRBJ1-4, with D maybe TRBD1 (6 bases). The germline CDR1 and CDR2 sequences are KGHSH and LQKENI. The CDR3 extends over 14 amino acids. V lost 3 bases, J lost 9 bases, and 14 bases lay in between. CDR3 region: CASSPGQGSKKLFF. CDR3 sequence (DNA): TGTGCCAGCTCACCGGGTCAGGGGTCCAAAAAACTGTTTTTT.

This clone has just a few counts. This chain joins TRBV10-1 and TRBJ1-1; 9 bases line up with TRBD1. The CDR3 totals 14 residues. V shed 2 bases, J shed 5 bases, and the junction held 3 bases outside the gene matches. Germline CDR1 and CDR2: WNHNN and SYGVQD (reference sequence). The CDR3: CASSEGTGRTEAFF. In nucleotides, the CDR3 is TGCGCCAGCAGTGAGGGGACAGGGAGAACTGAAGCTTTCTTT.

The rearrangement uses TRBV4-1 and TRBJ1-5; a possible D gene is TRBD1 (6 bases). This CDR3 has 14 residues. Germline CDR1 reads MGHRA; CDR2 reads YSYEKL. Trimming removed 3 bases at V and 4 bases at J, with 10 bases between. CDR3 sequence: CASSHLGQNQPQHF. The CDR3 coding sequence is TGCGCCAGCAGCCATCTCGGACAGAATCAGCCCCAGCATTTT.

This chain joins TRBV4-2 and TRBJ1-5, with D possibly being TRBD1 (6 bases). Germline CDR1 is LGHNA and CDR2 is YNFKEQ. V dropped 5 bases and J dropped 4 bases, with 15 bases sitting between them. This CDR3 region has 15 residues. The DNA of the CDR3 is TGTGCCAGCAGCTTAGGTGGGGGCGGAAATCAGCCCCAGCATTTT. Encoded protein: CASSLGGGGNQPQHF.

V usage is TRBV7-3 and J usage is TRBJ1-1; the D is unclear. Germline V gene lookup returns CDR1 SGHTA and CDR2 FQGTGA. The CDR3 is 14 residues long. The V end lost 4 bases, the J end lost 4 bases, and 13 bases lay between the germline ends. CDR3 nucleotide sequence: TGTGCCAGCAGCTCCACCGGACTTTCCACTGAAGCTTTCTTT. Translated, it gives CASSSTGLSTEAFF. Combining the CDR3 with reference TRBV7-3 and TRBJ1-1 gives the whole variable domain GAGVSQTPSNKVTEKGKYVELRCDPISGHTALYWYRQSLGQGPEFLIYFQGTGAADDSGLPNDRFFAVRPEGSVSTLKIQRTERGDSAVYLCASSSTGLSTEAFFGQGTRLTVV.

This clone was counted a few times. The CDR3 DNA reads as TGTGCCAGCAGTCTAAGAGGGGGCACGGGTCAGCCCCAGCATTTT. It yields the protein CASSLRGGTGQPQHF. The chain recombines TRBV2 with TRBJ1-5; 7 bases fit TRBD1. After removal of 5 bases from V and 6 bases from J, the junction contained 10 bases not matched to a gene. The CDR3 extends over 15 amino acids. Germline V CDR1 and CDR2: SNHLY, FYNNEI.

The V and J genes are TRBV11-2 and TRBJ2-3; D unresolved. Germline V lookup: CDR1 SGHAT, CDR2 FQNNGV. Trimming pared 3 bases from V and 1 base from J, leaving 2 bases between. The CDR3 runs to 12 residues. The CDR3 DNA reads TGTGCCAGCAGCTTTGGCACAGATACGCAGTATTTT. Translation: CASSFGTDTQYF.